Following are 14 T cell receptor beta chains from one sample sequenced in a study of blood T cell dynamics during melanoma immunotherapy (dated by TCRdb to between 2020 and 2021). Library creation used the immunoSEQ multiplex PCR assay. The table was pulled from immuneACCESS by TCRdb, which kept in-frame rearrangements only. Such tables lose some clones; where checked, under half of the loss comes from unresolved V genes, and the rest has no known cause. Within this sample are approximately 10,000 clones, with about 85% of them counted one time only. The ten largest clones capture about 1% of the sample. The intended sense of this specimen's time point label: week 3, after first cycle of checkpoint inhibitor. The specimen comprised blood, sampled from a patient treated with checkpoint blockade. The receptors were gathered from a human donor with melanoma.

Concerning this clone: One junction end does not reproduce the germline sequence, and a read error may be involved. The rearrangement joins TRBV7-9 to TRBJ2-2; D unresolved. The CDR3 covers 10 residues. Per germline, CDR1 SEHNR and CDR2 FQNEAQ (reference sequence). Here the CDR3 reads CAQDTGELFF. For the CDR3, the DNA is TGTGCCCAAGACACTGGGGAGCTGTTTTTT.

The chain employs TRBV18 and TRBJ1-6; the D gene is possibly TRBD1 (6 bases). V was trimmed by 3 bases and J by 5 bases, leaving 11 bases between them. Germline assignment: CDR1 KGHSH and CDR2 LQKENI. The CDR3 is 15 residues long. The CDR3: CASSPLGQNNSPLHF. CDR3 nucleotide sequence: TGTGCCAGCTCACCCCTAGGACAGAATAATTCACCCCTCCACTTT.

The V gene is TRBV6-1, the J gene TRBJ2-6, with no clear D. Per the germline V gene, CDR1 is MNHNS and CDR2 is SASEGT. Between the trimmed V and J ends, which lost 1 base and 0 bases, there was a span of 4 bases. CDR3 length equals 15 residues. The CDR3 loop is CASSEGSSGANVLTF. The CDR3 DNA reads TGTGCCAGCAGTGAAGGGAGCTCTGGGGCCAACGTCCTGACTTTC.

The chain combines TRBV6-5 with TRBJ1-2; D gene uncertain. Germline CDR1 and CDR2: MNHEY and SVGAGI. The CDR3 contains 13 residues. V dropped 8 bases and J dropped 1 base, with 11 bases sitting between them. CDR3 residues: CASSDPVNYGYTF. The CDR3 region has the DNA TGTGCCAGCTCCGACCCCGTTAACTATGGCTACACCTTC.

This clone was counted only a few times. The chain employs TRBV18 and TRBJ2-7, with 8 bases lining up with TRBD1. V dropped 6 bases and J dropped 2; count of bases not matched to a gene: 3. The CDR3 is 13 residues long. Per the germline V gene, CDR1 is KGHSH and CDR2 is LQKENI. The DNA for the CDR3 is TGTGCCAGCTCGGCGGGACAGGCCTACGAGCAGTACTTC. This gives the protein CASSAGQAYEQYF.

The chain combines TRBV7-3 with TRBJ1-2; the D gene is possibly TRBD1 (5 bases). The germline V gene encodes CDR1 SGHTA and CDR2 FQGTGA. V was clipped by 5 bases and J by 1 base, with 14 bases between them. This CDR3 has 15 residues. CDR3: CASSPGGGVNYGYTF. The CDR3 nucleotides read TGTGCCAGCAGCCCAGGTGGGGGGGTTAACTATGGCTACACCTTC.

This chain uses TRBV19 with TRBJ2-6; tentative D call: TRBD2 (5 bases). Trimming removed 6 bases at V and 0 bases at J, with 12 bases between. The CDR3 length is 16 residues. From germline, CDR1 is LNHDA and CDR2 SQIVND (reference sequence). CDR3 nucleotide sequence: TGTGCCAGTAGGCTGAGGGAAGACTCTGGGGCCAACGTCCTGACTTTC. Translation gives CASRLREDSGANVLTF.

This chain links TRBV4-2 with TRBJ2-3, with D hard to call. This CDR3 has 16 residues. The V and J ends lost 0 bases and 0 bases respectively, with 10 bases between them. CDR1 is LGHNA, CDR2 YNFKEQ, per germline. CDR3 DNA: TGTGCCAGCAGCCAAGAATGGATCCCTAGCACAGATACGCAGTATTTT. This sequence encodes CASSQEWIPSTDTQYF.

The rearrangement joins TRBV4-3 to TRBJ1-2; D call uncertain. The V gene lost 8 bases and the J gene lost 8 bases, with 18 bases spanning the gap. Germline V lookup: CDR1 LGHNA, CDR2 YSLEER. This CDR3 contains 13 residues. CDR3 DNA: TGCGCCAGCGGCCTCGACCGGGGAGGCGGCTACACCTTC. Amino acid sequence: CASGLDRGGGYTF.

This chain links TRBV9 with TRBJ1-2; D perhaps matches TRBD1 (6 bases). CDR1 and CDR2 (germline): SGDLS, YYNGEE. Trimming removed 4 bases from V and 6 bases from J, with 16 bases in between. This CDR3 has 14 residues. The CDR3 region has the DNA TGTGCCAGCAGCAAAACGGGGGCGCAGGATGGCTACACCTTC. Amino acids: CASSKTGAQDGYTF.

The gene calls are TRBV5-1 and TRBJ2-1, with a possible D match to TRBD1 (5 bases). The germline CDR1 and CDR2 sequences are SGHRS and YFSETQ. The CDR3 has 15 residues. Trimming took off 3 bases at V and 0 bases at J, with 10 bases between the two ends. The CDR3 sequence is CASSSTASSYNEQFF. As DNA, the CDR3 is TGCGCCAGCAGCTCGACAGCGAGCTCCTACAATGAGCAGTTCTTC.

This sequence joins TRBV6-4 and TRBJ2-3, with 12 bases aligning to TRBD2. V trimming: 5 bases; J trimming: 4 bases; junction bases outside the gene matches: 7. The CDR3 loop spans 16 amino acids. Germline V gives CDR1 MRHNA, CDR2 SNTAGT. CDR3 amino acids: CASSSASGGAPDTQYF. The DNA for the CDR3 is TGTGCCAGCAGTAGCGCTAGCGGGGGGGCTCCAGATACGCAGTATTTT.

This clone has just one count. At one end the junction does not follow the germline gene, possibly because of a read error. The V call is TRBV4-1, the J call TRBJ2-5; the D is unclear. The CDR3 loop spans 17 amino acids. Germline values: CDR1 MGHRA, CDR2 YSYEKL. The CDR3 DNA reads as TGCGCCAGCAGCCAAGGGAGAGGACCGCGTGACCATGAGACCCAGTACTTC. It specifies CASSQGRGPRDHETQYF.

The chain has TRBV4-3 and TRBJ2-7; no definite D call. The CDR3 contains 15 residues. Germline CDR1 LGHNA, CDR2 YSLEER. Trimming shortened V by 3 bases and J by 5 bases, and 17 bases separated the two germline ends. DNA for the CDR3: TGCGCCAGCAGCCAGATTCCGTCCCCATCTCACGAGCAGTACTTC. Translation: CASSQIPSPSHEQYF.